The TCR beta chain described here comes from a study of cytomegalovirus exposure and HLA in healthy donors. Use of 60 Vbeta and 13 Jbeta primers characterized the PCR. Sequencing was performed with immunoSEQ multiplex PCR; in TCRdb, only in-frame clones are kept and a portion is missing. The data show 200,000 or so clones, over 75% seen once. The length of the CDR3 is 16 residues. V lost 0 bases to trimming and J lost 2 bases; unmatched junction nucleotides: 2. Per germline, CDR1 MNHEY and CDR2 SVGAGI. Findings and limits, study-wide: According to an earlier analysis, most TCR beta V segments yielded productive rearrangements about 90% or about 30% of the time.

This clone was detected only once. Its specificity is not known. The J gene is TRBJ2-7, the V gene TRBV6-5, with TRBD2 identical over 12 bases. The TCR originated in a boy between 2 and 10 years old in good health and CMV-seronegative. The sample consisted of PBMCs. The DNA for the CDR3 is TGTGCCAGCAGTTACTCGGGGACTAGCGGGCCCTACGAGCAGTACTTC. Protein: CASSYSGTSGPYEQYF.